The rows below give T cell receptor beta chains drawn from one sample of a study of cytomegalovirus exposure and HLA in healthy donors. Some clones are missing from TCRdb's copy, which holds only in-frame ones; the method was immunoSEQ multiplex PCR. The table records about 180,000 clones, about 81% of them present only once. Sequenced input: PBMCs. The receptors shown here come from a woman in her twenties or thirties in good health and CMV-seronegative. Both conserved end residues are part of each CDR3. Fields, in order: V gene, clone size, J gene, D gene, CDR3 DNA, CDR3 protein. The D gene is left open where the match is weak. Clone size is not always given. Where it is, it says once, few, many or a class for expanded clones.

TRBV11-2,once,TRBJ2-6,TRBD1,TGTGCCAGCAGCAGACAGGGGGGCACTGGGGCCAACGGCCTGACTTTC,CASSRQGGTGANGLTF
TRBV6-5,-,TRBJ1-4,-,TGTGCCAGCAGTAGCCCCGGGGGGGCGGATGAAAAACTGTTTTTT,CASSSPGGADEKLFF
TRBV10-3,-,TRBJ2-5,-,TGTGCCATCAGTGAGGCAGAAGAGACCCAGTACTTC,CAISEAEETQYF
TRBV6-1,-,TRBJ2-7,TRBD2,TGTGCCAGCAGTGAACGGAGCGGGACCACTTACGAGCAGTACTTC,CASSERSGTTYEQYF
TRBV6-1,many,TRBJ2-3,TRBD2,TGTGCCAGCAGTTTATCGACTAGCGGGAGGGATACGCAGTATTTT,CASSLSTSGRDTQYF
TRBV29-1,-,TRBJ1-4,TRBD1,TGCAGCGTAACGGACAGGGGTGAGGAAAAACTGTTTTTT,CSVTDRGEEKLFF
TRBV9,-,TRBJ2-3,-,TGTGCCAGCAGCGTAGTCGGAGCCACGGGTACAGATACGCAGTATTTT,CASSVVGATGTDTQYF
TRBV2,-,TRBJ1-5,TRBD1,TGTGCCAGCGGGGGACAGGGATATGGTCAGCCCCAGCATTTT,CASGGQGYGQPQHF
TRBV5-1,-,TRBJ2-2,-,TGCGCCAGCAGCCCTGGACTAACCACCGGGGAGCTGTTTTTT,CASSPGLTTGELFF
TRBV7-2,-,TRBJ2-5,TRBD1,TGTGCCAGCAGCGAAAGAGACAGGGTGCTAGTAGAGACCCAGTACTTC,CASSERDRVLVETQYF
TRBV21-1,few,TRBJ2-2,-,TGTGCCAGCAGCAAAGCGTGCCGGGGGACGGAAGTCTACTTACCCAACACCGGGGAGCTGTTTTTT,CASSKACRGTEVYLPNTGELFF
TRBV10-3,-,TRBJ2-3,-,TGTGCCATCAGTGAAGGGACTACAGATACGCAGTATTTT,CAISEGTTDTQYF
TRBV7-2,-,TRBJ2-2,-,-,CASSLAAGWGTGAEFF
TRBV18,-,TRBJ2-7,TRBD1,TGTGCCAGCTCACGCGGACAGGGAATCTACGAGCAGTACTTC,CASSRGQGIYEQYF
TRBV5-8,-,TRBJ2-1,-,TGTGCCAGCAGCCTGGGACACATCAGCTCCTACAATGAGCAGTTCTTC,CASSLGHISSYNEQFF
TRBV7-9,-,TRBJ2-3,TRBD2,TGTGCCAGCAGCTCGACCGGGACTAGCGGGGGGGACACAGATACGCAGTATTTT,CASSSTGTSGGDTDTQYF
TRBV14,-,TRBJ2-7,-,TGTGCCAGCAGCCAAGTTAACCGGGTATGGGGGAGGAGCTCCTACGAGCAGTACTTC,CASSQVNRVWGRSSYEQYF
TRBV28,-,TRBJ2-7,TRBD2,TGTGCCAGCAGTTTAACGGGACTAGTAGGCGAGCAGTACTTC,CASSLTGLVGEQYF
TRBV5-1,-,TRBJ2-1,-,TGCGCCAGCAGCTTGCGGAGGGGGGGCGGATACAATGAGCAGTTCTTC,CASSLRRGGGYNEQFF
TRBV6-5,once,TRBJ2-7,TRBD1,TGTGCCAGCAGTTTTGACAGGGGAGTCTTGGAGCAGTACTTC,CASSFDRGVLEQYF
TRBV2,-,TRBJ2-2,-,TGTGCCAGTGCCAGGGCGGAGAACACCGGGGAGCTGTTTTTT,CASARAENTGELFF
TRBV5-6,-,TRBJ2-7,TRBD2,TGTGCCAGCAGCCCAACGGGACTAGCGGACTACGAGCAGTACTTC,CASSPTGLADYEQYF
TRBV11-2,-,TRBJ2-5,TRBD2,TGTGCCAGCAGCTTAAGGACTAGCGGGGCACAAGAGACCCAGTACTTC,CASSLRTSGAQETQYF
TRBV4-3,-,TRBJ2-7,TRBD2,TGCGCCAGCAGCCAAGATGGCGGGAGTCACGAGCAGTACTTC,CASSQDGGSHEQYF
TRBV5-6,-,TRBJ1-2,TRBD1,TGTGCCAGCAGCTTGCCCCCAGGACAGGGTGGTGGCTACACCTTC,CASSLPPGQGGGYTF
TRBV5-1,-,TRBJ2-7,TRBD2,TGCGCCAGCAGTACACTAGCGGGAGCATACGAGCAGTACTTC,CASSTLAGAYEQYF
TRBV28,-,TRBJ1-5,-,TGTGCCAGCACCGCGGGGGGACGAAATCAGCCCCAGCATTTT,CASTAGGRNQPQHF
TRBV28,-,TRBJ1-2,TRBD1,TGTGCCAGCAGTTTCTCTGGACAGGGGGCTTATGGCTACACCTTC,CASSFSGQGAYGYTF
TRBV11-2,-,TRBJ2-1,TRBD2,TGTGCCAGCAGCTCAACCGGGGGGGCTTACAATGAGCAGTTCTTC,CASSSTGGAYNEQFF
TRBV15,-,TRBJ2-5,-,TGTGCCACCAGCAGAGGGGAGAGCGAAGGGGAGACCCAGTACTTC,CATSRGESEGETQYF
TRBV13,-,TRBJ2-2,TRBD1,TGTGCCAGCAGCCCCTTGGACAGGGATTCGTACACCGGGGAGCTGTTTTTT,CASSPLDRDSYTGELFF
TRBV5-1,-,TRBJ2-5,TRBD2,TGCGCCAGCAGCCAGGGACTAGCGGGGGGCCCAGAGACCCAGTACTTC,CASSQGLAGGPETQYF
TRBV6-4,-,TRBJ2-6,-,TGTGCCAGCAGTCTTACTGGGGAAGCTGGGGCCAACGGCCTGACTTTC,CASSLTGEAGANGLTF
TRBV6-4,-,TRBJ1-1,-,TGTGCCAGCAGTGAGGTGGGGGGGACTGAAGCTTTCTTT,CASSEVGGTEAFF
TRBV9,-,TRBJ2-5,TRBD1,TGTGCCAGCAGCGTAGGAGGAGCCGGGACAGGGGGTGGAGAGACCCAGTACTTC,CASSVGGAGTGGGETQYF
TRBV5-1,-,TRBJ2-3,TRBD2,TGCGCCAGCAGCTTGGCGCGCGGGGGGAACACAGATACGCAGTATTTT,CASSLARGGNTDTQYF
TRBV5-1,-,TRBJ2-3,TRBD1,TGCGCCAGCAGCCTCATGAGACAGGGCGGGACAGATACGCAGTATTTT,CASSLMRQGGTDTQYF
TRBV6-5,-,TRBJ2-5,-,TGTGCCAGCAGTTACTCGGTACCGGGACTGGGGGAGACCCAGTACTTC,CASSYSVPGLGETQYF
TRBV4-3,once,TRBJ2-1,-,TGCGCCAGCAGCCAATTTTCAGGGGTCTCCTACAATGAGCAGTTCTTC,CASSQFSGVSYNEQFF
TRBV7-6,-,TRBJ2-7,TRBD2,TGTGCCAGCAGCGATAGAACTAGCGGGTACGAGCAGTACTTC,CASSDRTSGYEQYF
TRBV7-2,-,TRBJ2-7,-,TGTGCCAGCAGCTTTGTCGGGAGCACCTACGAGCAGTACTTC,CASSFVGSTYEQYF
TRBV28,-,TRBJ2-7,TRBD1,TGTGCCAGCAGGGGACAGATCTACGAGCAGTACTTC,CASRGQIYEQYF
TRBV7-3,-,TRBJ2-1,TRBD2,TGTGCCAGCGGGTTAGCGGGGTACAATGAGCAGTTCTTC,CASGLAGYNEQFF
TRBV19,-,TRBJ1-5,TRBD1,TGTGCCAGTAGTAGGATTGTTCAGGGACAGGGTGACCAGTCGAGACAGCCCCAGCATTTT,CASSRIVQGQGDQSRQPQHF
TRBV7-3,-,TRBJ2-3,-,TGTGCCAGCAGCGCAGGAGGTGGTATTAGCTTTACAGATACGCAGTATTTT,CASSAGGGISFTDTQYF
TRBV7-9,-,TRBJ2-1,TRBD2,TGTGCCAGCAGCTTATTCCCACCGACTAGCGGGGGGCAATACAATGAGCAGTTCTTC,CASSLFPPTSGGQYNEQFF
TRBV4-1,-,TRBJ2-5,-,TGCGCCAGCAGCCAATTCGGTAAAGAGACCCAGTACTTC,CASSQFGKETQYF
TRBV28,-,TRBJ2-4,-,TGTGCCAGCAGCTTCTCAGGGGCGGACATTCAGTACTTC,CASSFSGADIQYF
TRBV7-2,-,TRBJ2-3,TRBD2,TGTGCCAGCAGCTTTCGGACTAGCGGGAGAGATACGCAGTATTTT,CASSFRTSGRDTQYF
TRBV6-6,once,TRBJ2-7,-,TGTGCCAGCAGTTACCGGGATCGGAGCTCCTACGAGCAGTACTTC,CASSYRDRSSYEQYF
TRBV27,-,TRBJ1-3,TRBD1,TGTGCCAGCAGGCTACAGGGGGCATCTGGAAACACCATATATTTT,CASRLQGASGNTIYF
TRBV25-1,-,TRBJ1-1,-,TGTGCCAGCACACGGGGTGGGAACACTGAAGCTTTCTTT,CASTRGGNTEAFF
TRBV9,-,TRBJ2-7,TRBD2,TGTGCCAGCAGCTACGGCGGGGGGCCTTCCTACGAGCAGTACTTC,CASSYGGGPSYEQYF
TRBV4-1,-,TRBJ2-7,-,TGCGCCAGCAGCCAAGATCTCGGGAGCGGTTACGAGCAGTACTTC,CASSQDLGSGYEQYF
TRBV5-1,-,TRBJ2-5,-,TGCGCCAGCAGCTTGGGGCAGGGGGAGACCCAGTACTTC,CASSLGQGETQYF
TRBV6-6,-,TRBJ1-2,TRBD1,TGTGCCAGCAGCCCGGGACAGGGGGCCCTCTATGGCTACACCTTC,CASSPGQGALYGYTF